The sequence of this T cell receptor (beta chain) was determined in a study of early T cells in non-severe SARS-CoV-2 infection. About the study: With bulk RNA from unsorted whole blood as input, sequencing yielded unpaired chains.

Germline loops: CDR1 MNHEY, CDR2 SVGEGT. The CDR3 runs to 14 residues. Trimming pared 5 bases from V and 4 bases from J, leaving 12 bases between. This clonotype was recorded many times. Attachment of unique molecular identifiers to individual cDNA molecules was performed. From the 5' RACE reads, TCRdb called clonotypes with MiXCR, one entry per CDR3 protein. The table lists tens of thousands of distinct CDR3 sequences, around an eighth of them singletons. The TCR was taken from an adult who was a healthcare worker with PCR-confirmed SARS-CoV-2 infection or an uninfected control (not recorded which). V and J are TRBV6-2 or TRBV6-3 and TRBJ2-1; possible D gene TRBD1, 5 bases. The sequenced sample consisted of whole blood. The DNA of the CDR3 is TGTGCCAGCAGTAAATATCAGGGTTACAATGAGCAGTTCTTC. As protein: CASSKYQGYNEQFF.